The 23 T cell receptor beta chains in this list originate from one sample, sequenced in a study of CD8+ T cells in alopecia areata. As the sequencing template, cDNA was produced by extracting RNA and reverse transcribing it. Profiling relied on immunoSEQ multiplex PCR, and the TCRdb table lists in-frame clones only, not all of them. The sample carries 150,000 or so clones, 45% to 60% recorded once. Specimen: CD4+ T cells sorted from blood. The source of these receptors is a human donor with alopecia areata.

This chain links TRBV28 with TRBJ2-5, with D unclear. CDR3 size: 15 residues. Trimming took 3 bases from V and 4 from J, leaving 15 bases between them. From germline, CDR1 is MDHEN and CDR2 SYDVKM. CDR3 nucleotide sequence: TGTGCCAGCAGTTTTTATCCCGCGGAACTAGAGACCCAGTACTTC. Encoded protein: CASSFYPAELETQYF.

The chain recombines TRBV29-1 with TRBJ2-1; TRBD2 aligns across 15 bases. CDR3 length: 17 amino acids. Unmatched junction bases numbered 11, after V lost 7 bases and J lost 4 bases. Germline V lookup: CDR1 SQVTM, CDR2 ANQGSEA. CDR3 DNA sequence: TGCAGCGCCGACTGGGGACTAGCGGGAGGAGGGTACAATGAGCAGTTCTTC. It codes for CSADWGLAGGGYNEQFF.

This rearrangement joins TRBV7-2 to TRBJ1-1; a possible D gene is TRBD1 (5 bases). This CDR3 is built from 12 residues. V lost 0 bases and J 6 bases, leaving 5 bases between the germline ends. In germline, CDR1 is SGHTA, CDR2 FQGNSA. The CDR3 sequence: CASSLAGAEAFF. For the CDR3, the DNA is TGTGCCAGCAGCTTAGCAGGGGCTGAAGCTTTCTTT.

Only a few counts were recorded for this clone. This rearrangement joins TRBV30 to TRBJ2-5; the D call may be TRBD1 or TRBD2 (5 bases each). The CDR3 runs 14 residues. Trimming shortened V by 8 bases and J by 6 bases, and 22 bases separated the two germline ends. Germline V lookup: CDR1 GTSNPN, CDR2 SVGIG (reference sequence). The CDR3 sequence is CARQGPAGTKTQYF. For the CDR3, the DNA is TGTGCCCGGCAGGGACCCGCCGGAACAAAGACCCAGTACTTC.

V gene TRBV5-1 combines with J gene TRBJ2-1; D is undetermined. The V end was cut by 3 bases, the J end by 6 bases, with 10 bases between. The CDR3 sequence is 13 residues long. Germline CDR1 SGHRS, CDR2 YFSETQ. CDR3 in amino acids: CASSSPGRNEQFF. The CDR3 DNA follows: TGCGCCAGCAGCTCACCCGGGCGCAATGAGCAGTTCTTC.

This clone occurred a few times. The chain joins TRBV6-1 to TRBJ1-1; 7 bases line up with TRBD1. V gave up 10 bases and J gave up 8 bases; unmatched junction bases: 10. The V gene's germline CDR1 is MNHNS and CDR2 SASEGT. This CDR3 region has 12 residues. The CDR3 loop is CAIGQEGVEAFF. CDR3 sequence (DNA): TGTGCCATCGGACAGGAGGGGGTCGAAGCTTTCTTT.

The V gene is TRBV28, the J gene TRBJ2-7; D remains unclear. This CDR3 region has 14 residues. CDR1 is MDHEN, CDR2 SYDVKM, per germline. V gave up 7 bases and J gave up 3 bases, with 16 bases separating them. As DNA, the CDR3 is TGTGCCAGCAATATTTACGGGCCCAACTACGAGCAGTACTTC. It yields the protein CASNIYGPNYEQYF.

This chain uses TRBV29-1 with TRBJ2-7; D is unresolved. Between the trimmed V and J ends, which lost 4 bases and 5 bases, there was a span of 12 bases. The CDR3 sequence is 12 residues long. Germline CDR1 reads SQVTM; CDR2 reads ANQGSEA. The CDR3 here is CSVVWVGDEQYF. For the CDR3, the DNA is TGCAGCGTTGTCTGGGTTGGGGACGAGCAGTACTTC.

The table lists this clone with a few counts. This chain joins TRBV29-1 and TRBJ1-5, with unresolved D. CDR1 and CDR2 (germline): SQVTM, ANQGSEA. Trimming shortened V by 4 bases and J by 5 bases, and 9 bases separated the two germline ends. The CDR3 is made up of 12 amino acids. The CDR3 reads CSVGQRHQPQHF. The DNA of the CDR3 is TGCAGCGTTGGCCAGAGGCATCAGCCCCAGCATTTT.

This clone was seen many times. The chain employs TRBV7-9 and TRBJ2-3, with TRBD2 matching 8 bases. Germline CDR1 SEHNR, CDR2 FQNEAQ (reference sequence). The CDR3 runs to 15 residues. Trimming removed 7 bases from V and 2 bases from J; junction bases left unmatched: 8. The CDR3 sequence is CASNQNSGITDTQYF. CDR3 coding DNA: TGTGCCAGCAACCAGAATAGCGGGATCACAGATACGCAGTATTTT. The full variable domain, in which reference TRBV7-9 and TRBJ2-3 provide the parts outside the CDR3, is DTGVSQNPRHKITKRGQNVTFRCDPISEHNRLYWYRQTLGQGPEFLTYFQNEAQLEKSRLLSDRFSAERPKGSFSTLEIQRTEQGDSAMYLCASNQNSGITDTQYFGPGTRLTVL.

This rearrangement joins TRBV7-9 to TRBJ2-1; no definite D call. The germline V gene has CDR1 SEHNR and CDR2 FQNEAQ (reference sequence). Trimming took off 5 bases at V and 7 bases at J, with 6 bases between the two ends. This CDR3 has 11 amino acids. The CDR3 region has the DNA TGTGCCAGCAGCACGCATAATGAGCAGTTCTTC. It specifies CASSTHNEQFF.

The chain recombines TRBV5-1 with TRBJ1-2; 7 positions agree with TRBD1. CDR1 SGHRS and CDR2 YFSETQ come from the germline V gene. The CDR3 contains 14 residues. Trimming removed 0 bases from V and 4 bases from J; junction bases left unmatched: 3. CDR3 sequence: CASSLETGTYGYTF. The CDR3 DNA reads TGCGCCAGCAGCTTGGAGACAGGGACCTATGGCTACACCTTC. The full variable domain, in which reference TRBV5-1 and TRBJ1-2 provide the parts outside the CDR3, is KAGVTQTPRYLIKTRGQQVTLSCSPISGHRSVSWYQQTPGQGLQFLFEYFSETQRNKGNFPGRFSGRQFSNSRSEMNVSTLELGDSALYLCASSLETGTYGYTFGSGTRLTVV.

The chain joins TRBV4-2 to TRBJ1-1, with D maybe TRBD1 (5 bases). Trimming cost V 3 bases and J 11 bases, with 16 bases left between them. Germline V lookup: CDR1 LGHNA, CDR2 YNFKEQ. The CDR3 is 13 amino acids. The CDR3 reads CASSQGLQAGAFF. CDR3 nucleotides: TGTGCCAGCAGCCAGGGATTACAGGCTGGGGCTTTCTTT.

The V gene is TRBV7-9, the J gene TRBJ2-2; TRBD2 matches at 13 bases. The V and J ends lost 5 bases and 7 bases, in that order; junction bases with no gene match: 10. Germline CDR1 reads SEHNR; CDR2 reads FQNEAQ (reference sequence). CDR3 length: 17 residues. This CDR3 reads CASSRRLAGGVIGELFF. CDR3 nucleotides: TGTGCCAGCAGCAGACGACTAGCGGGAGGTGTTATCGGGGAGCTGTTTTTT.

V gene TRBV28 combines with J gene TRBJ2-5; 9 positions agree with TRBD2. Germline V gene lookup returns CDR1 MDHEN and CDR2 SYDVKM. CDR3 size: 16 residues. Trimming took 3 bases from V and 3 from J; bases not matched to a gene: 8. DNA for the CDR3: TGTGCCAGCAGTTTCCAACAGCGGGAGGATAAAGAGACCCAGTACTTC. Encoded protein: CASSFQQREDKETQYF.

The chain couples TRBV15 to TRBJ2-3; D is possibly TRBD1 (6 bases). V was trimmed by 3 bases and J by 0 bases, leaving 13 bases between them. Germline V CDR1 and CDR2: LNHNV, YYDKDF (reference sequence). The CDR3 has 16 residues. CDR3 bases: TGTGCCACCAGCAGCGCCGGGACAAAGAGCACAGATACGCAGTATTTT. The encoded protein is CATSSAGTKSTDTQYF.

The rearrangement joins TRBV7-9 to TRBJ1-1; D gene unclear. Germline loops: CDR1 SEHNR, CDR2 FQNEAQ (reference sequence). The CDR3 is 11 amino acids. V dropped 2 bases and J dropped 8 bases, with 6 bases sitting between them. CDR3 loop: CASSLLTEAFF. The CDR3 region has the DNA TGTGCCAGCAGCTTACTTACAGAAGCTTTCTTT. Full variable domain (remainder filled in from reference TRBV7-9 and TRBJ1-1): DTGVSQNPRHKITKRGQNVTFRCDPISEHNRLYWYRQTLGQGPEFLTYFQNEAQLEKSRLLSDRFSAERPKGSFSTLEIQRTEQGDSAMYLCASSLLTEAFFGQGTRLTVV.

This clone has a handful of counts. CDR3 sequence (DNA): TGTGCCAGCAGCTTCGACGGGTACGAGCAGTACTTC. Its translation: CASSFDGYEQYF. The V gene is TRBV13, the J gene TRBJ2-7, with D unresolved. CDR1 PRHDT and CDR2 FYEKMQ come from the germline V gene (reference sequence). This CDR3 comprises 12 residues. V lost 3 bases to trimming and J lost 4 bases, with 7 bases between them.

The chain links TRBV4-1 to TRBJ2-3; 12 nucleotides agree with TRBD2. The CDR3 is 17 amino acids. CDR1 is MGHRA and CDR2 is YSYEKL in the germline V gene. Losses at the gene ends were 5 bases for V and 4 bases for J; bases not matched to a gene: 10. Written as DNA, the CDR3 is TGCGCCAGCAGCTTACGTCCCCTAGCGGGAGGGTCAGATACGCAGTATTTT. Encoded protein: CASSLRPLAGGSDTQYF.

Of note for this clone: At one end the junction does not follow the germline gene, possibly because of a read error. This chain joins TRBV25-1 and TRBJ2-7; 14 bases are a match to TRBD2. The CDR3 extends over 12 amino acids. CDR1 is MGHDK, CDR2 SYGVNS, per germline. In DNA, the CDR3 is TGTGCCAGCCTGACTAGCGGGAGGGGCCTAATTTTC. Translation gives CASLTSGRGLIF.

With regard to this clone: Other DNA sequences in the same sample also yield this CDR3. This chain connects TRBV5-1 to TRBJ2-7; no definite D call. CDR3 size: 12 residues. Trimming removed 0 bases from V and 4 bases from J, with 5 bases in between. Per germline, CDR1 SGHRS and CDR2 YFSETQ. The CDR3 bases are TGCGCCAGCAGCTTGGAATCATACGAGCAGTACTTC. Amino acids: CASSLESYEQYF.

This chain connects TRBV11-2 to TRBJ2-5; weak D call: TRBD2 (6 bases). V dropped 1 base and J dropped 5 bases, with 14 bases sitting between them. Germline CDR1 is SGHAT and CDR2 is FQNNGV. The length of the CDR3 is 15 residues. The CDR3 DNA is TGTGCCAGCAGCTTAGTTCGCGGGACCAGGGAGACCCAGTACTTC. It specifies CASSLVRGTRETQYF.

This chain connects TRBV29-1 to TRBJ1-1; TRBD1 matches 9 bases. From germline, CDR1 is SQVTM and CDR2 ANQGSEA. There are 12 residues in the CDR3. The V and J ends lost 6 bases and 5 bases, in that order; junction bases with no gene match: 4. In DNA, the CDR3 is TGCAGCGTCGGGACAGGGATAACTGAAGCTTTCTTT. Translation gives CSVGTGITEAFF.